What follows are 26 T cell receptor beta chains derived from one specimen sequenced in a study of T cell responses to AZD1222 COVID-19 vaccine. The table came from immunoSEQ multiplex PCR; TCRdb's copy has only in-frame clones and leaves some out. The sample holds 95,000 to 110,000 clones, over 75% seen once. Sequenced here: peripheral blood, sampled on day 0 of AZD1222 vaccination. The origin of the receptors is an adult in good health.

This clone appeared a single time. The chain employs TRBV7-3 and TRBJ2-1, with D perhaps TRBD1 (6 bases). This CDR3 region has 11 residues. Per the germline V gene, CDR1 is SGHTA and CDR2 is FQGTGA. Deletions cut 4 bases from V and 10 bases from J, with 8 bases between. The CDR3 DNA reads as TGTGCCAGCAGCTCACAGGGCGAGCAGTTCTTC. It codes for CASSSQGEQFF.

The chain links TRBV11-2 to TRBJ2-2; 8 bases match TRBD2. The CDR3 extends over 18 amino acids. The ends lost 0 bases at V and 4 bases at J; junction bases unmatched: 10. The germline gives CDR1 SGHAT, CDR2 FQNNGV. Here the CDR3 reads CASSLEVTGLETTGELFF. In DNA form, the CDR3 reads TGTGCCAGCAGCTTAGAAGTGACGGGACTAGAGACCACCGGGGAGCTGTTTTTT.

The chain combines TRBV5-4 with TRBJ2-2, with D possibly TRBD2 on 5 matching bases. In germline, CDR1 is SGHNT, CDR2 YYREEE (reference sequence). V gave up 0 bases and J gave up 7 bases, with 10 bases separating them. The CDR3 is made up of 14 amino acids. CDR3 nucleotide sequence: TGTGCCAGCAGCTTGGCCTTCGAGGGCGGGGAGCTGTTTTTT. Translated: CASSLAFEGGELFF. The whole variable domain, filled in from reference TRBV5-4 and TRBJ2-2, reads ETGVTQSPTHLIKTRGQQVTLRCSSQSGHNTVSWYQQALGQGPQFIFQYYREEENGRGNFPPRFSGLQFPNYSSELNVNALELDDSALYLCASSLAFEGGELFFGEGSRLTVL.

The CDR3 reads CASSMNPRQGLTDTQYF. CDR3 bases: TGTGCCAGTAGTATGAATCCCCGGCAGGGGTTGACAGATACGCAGTATTTT. The chain employs TRBV19 and TRBJ2-3; TRBD1 is a possible D gene (6 bases). CDR3 length: 17 amino acids. V was shortened by 3 bases and J by 3 bases, with 19 bases between the two germline ends. CDR1 LNHDA and CDR2 SQIVND come from the germline V gene (reference sequence).

The chain uses TRBV5-1 and TRBJ1-2, with 8 bases fitting TRBD1. The length of the CDR3 is 14 residues. Germline assignment: CDR1 SGHRS and CDR2 YFSETQ. With V trimmed by 2 bases and J by 1 base, 1 base remained unmatched. The CDR3 region is CASSLTGGNYGYTF. The DNA for the CDR3 is TGCGCCAGCAGCTTAACAGGGGGTAACTATGGCTACACCTTC. Looking up the rest from reference TRBV5-1 and TRBJ1-2 gives the full variable domain: KAGVTQTPRYLIKTRGQQVTLSCSPISGHRSVSWYQQTPGQGLQFLFEYFSETQRNKGNFPGRFSGRQFSNSRSEMNVSTLELGDSALYLCASSLTGGNYGYTFGSGTRLTVV.

This chain joins TRBV19 and TRBJ1-5; TRBD1 agrees at 9 bases. V was pared by 10 bases and J by 9 bases, with 16 bases of the junction left unmatched. Germline values: CDR1 LNHDA, CDR2 SQIVND (reference sequence). The CDR3 loop spans 15 amino acids. The CDR3 loop is CATISEGQGGGPQHF. DNA of the CDR3: TGTGCCACAATATCGGAGGGACAGGGAGGTGGGCCCCAGCATTTT.

This chain connects TRBV29-1 to TRBJ2-7, with D possibly being TRBD1 or TRBD2 (5 bases each). CDR3 length: 13 amino acids. The germline gives CDR1 SQVTM, CDR2 ANQGSEA. Trimming cost V 4 bases and J 3 bases, with 13 bases left between them. CDR3 DNA sequence: TGCAGCGTTGTAGTGGGGGACCTCTACGAGCAGTACTTC. Amino acid sequence: CSVVVGDLYEQYF.

V is TRBV5-5 and J is TRBJ1-2; D remains ambiguous. Germline-derived CDR1 and CDR2 are SGHKS and YYEKEE (reference sequence). Trimming stripped 0 bases from V and 7 bases from J, with 10 bases between. The CDR3 spans 13 residues. The CDR3 loop is CASSLAETGGYTF. CDR3 in DNA: TGTGCCAGCAGCTTGGCCGAGACCGGTGGCTACACCTTC.

The V call is TRBV7-3, the J call TRBJ2-5; perhaps TRBD2 as D (6 bases). V gave up 2 bases and J gave up 1 base, with 11 bases separating them. Germline CDR1 is SGHTA and CDR2 is FQGTGA. CDR3 size: 15 residues. CDR3 bases: TGTGCCAGCAGCTTAGGTGGGGGACTCCAAGAGACCCAGTACTTC. Protein sequence: CASSLGGGLQETQYF.

The chain is built from TRBV7-8 and TRBJ1-2, with 7 bases fitting TRBD1. The CDR3 has 16 residues. Germline V lookup: CDR1 SGHVS, CDR2 FQNEAQ. With 2 bases clipped from V and 4 bases from J, the junction kept 10 bases outside the gene matches. The CDR3 DNA reads as TGTGCCAGCAGCTTAAGGAGGGGTCAGGGGGTCTATGGCTACACCTTC. It yields the protein CASSLRRGQGVYGYTF.

V and J are TRBV10-1 and TRBJ2-1; TRBD2 agrees at 14 bases. Germline V gene data show CDR1 as WNHNN and CDR2 as SYGVQD (reference sequence). J lost 9 bases, V lost 9 bases, and 7 bases had no gene match. This CDR3 region has 14 residues. In DNA, the CDR3 is TGCGCCAGTTCGACTAGCGGGGGGGCGGGTGAGCAGTTCTTC. This codes for CASSTSGGAGEQFF.

This clone was detected a few times. The chain uses TRBV18 and TRBJ1-4; no clear D gene. CDR3 size: 14 residues. The V gene lost 3 bases and the J gene lost 7 bases, with 12 bases spanning the gap. Germline-derived CDR1 and CDR2 are KGHSH and LQKENI. The CDR3 spells CASSPQWGGEKLFF. The DNA for the CDR3 is TGTGCCAGCTCACCGCAATGGGGAGGTGAAAAACTGTTTTTT.

This chain joins TRBV3-1 (or the pseudogene TRBV3-2) and TRBJ2-3; 11 bases are shared with TRBD2. The V gene end was trimmed by 4 bases and the J gene end by 5 bases; junction bases not matched to a gene: 8. CDR3 size: 16 residues. In germline, CDR1 is LGHDT, CDR2 YNNKEL (reference sequence). The CDR3 DNA is TGTGCCAGCAGCCCCACCGTAGCGGGGGGGGAAGATACGCAGTATTTT. Translating gives CASSPTVAGGEDTQYF.

The chain combines TRBV10-3 with TRBJ1-1; a weak D match, TRBD1 (5 bases). This CDR3 is 15 amino acids long. Germline V lookup: CDR1 ENHRY, CDR2 SYGVKD. Between the trimmed V and J ends, which lost 5 bases and 3 bases, there was a span of 16 bases. The CDR3 bases are TGTGCCATCAGTACAGGCCCAGCTGGGGACACTGAAGCTTTCTTT. This translates into CAISTGPAGDTEAFF.

The rearrangement uses TRBV5-1 and TRBJ2-3; 8 bases match TRBD1. Germline V gives CDR1 SGHRS, CDR2 YFSETQ. V was clipped by 5 bases and J by 2 bases; unmatched bases: 4. CDR3 length: 14 residues. CDR3 in DNA: TGCGCCAGCAGGCGGGGACAGGACACAGATACGCAGTATTTT. It yields the protein CASRRGQDTDTQYF.

V is TRBV29-1 and J is TRBJ1-2, with 8 bases identical to TRBD1. V gave up 4 bases and J gave up 6 bases; unmatched junction bases: 10. This CDR3 contains 14 residues. Germline values: CDR1 SQVTM, CDR2 ANQGSEA. The CDR3 bases are TGCAGCGTTGTTGCGGACAGGGCGTTCCATGGCTACACCTTC. It codes for CSVVADRAFHGYTF.

The chain carries TRBV4-1 and TRBJ2-5; TRBD1 agrees at 10 bases. The CDR3 is 16 amino acids. V dropped 3 bases and J dropped 5; count of bases not matched to a gene: 9. Germline V lookup: CDR1 MGHRA, CDR2 YSYEKL. CDR3 in DNA: TGCGCCAGCAGCCACCGGGACAGGGGTTCGTTGGAGACCCAGTACTTC. The encoded protein is CASSHRDRGSLETQYF.

This clone was detected only once. V gene TRBV5-1 combines with J gene TRBJ1-5; D unclear. Trimming stripped 0 bases from V and 7 bases from J, with 14 bases between. There are 15 residues in the CDR3. Germline CDR1 and CDR2: SGHRS and YFSETQ. The CDR3 nucleotides are TGCGCCAGCAGCTTGGAAGGAGATACATACCAGCCCCAGCATTTT. It specifies CASSLEGDTYQPQHF.

The chain employs TRBV10-3 and TRBJ2-2, with TRBD1 as a possible D gene (6 bases). Trimming cost V 6 bases and J 2 bases, with 19 bases left between them. The CDR3 totals 17 residues. The germline CDR1 and CDR2 sequences are ENHRY and SYGVKD. CDR3 coding DNA: TGTGCCATCAGAGTGGGACAACAAGGAGGTAACACCGGGGAGCTGTTTTTT. It specifies CAIRVGQQGGNTGELFF.

V usage is TRBV7-3 and J usage is TRBJ2-5; weak D call: TRBD1 (5 bases). Germline V CDR1 and CDR2: SGHTA, FQGTGA. Trimming cost V 2 bases and J 4 bases, with 11 bases left between them. This CDR3 is built from 14 residues. In DNA form, the CDR3 reads TGTGCCAGCAGCTTACAGGGAACAGGAGAGACCCAGTACTTC. This gives the protein CASSLQGTGETQYF.

This chain links TRBV3-1 (or the pseudogene TRBV3-2) with TRBJ1-4, with D perhaps TRBD1 (5 bases). Trimming took 1 base from V and 5 from J, leaving 11 bases between them. CDR1 and CDR2 from the germline V gene are LGHDT and YNNKEL (reference sequence). CDR3 size: 15 residues. DNA of the CDR3: TGTGCCAGCAGCCAAGTTATCCAGGGAAATGAAAAACTGTTTTTT. It translates to CASSQVIQGNEKLFF.

This clone appeared a few times. This rearrangement joins TRBV19 to TRBJ2-7; D unclear. The V gene's germline CDR1 is LNHDA and CDR2 SQIVND (reference sequence). The V end was cut by 3 bases, the J end by 2 bases, with 8 bases between. CDR3 length: 13 amino acids. CDR3 protein: CASSMSHTYEQYF. CDR3 DNA: TGTGCCAGTAGTATGTCACATACCTACGAGCAGTACTTC.

The genes are TRBV15 and TRBJ2-5; 10 bases are a match to TRBD1. The CDR3 is 16 amino acids. CDR1 LNHNV and CDR2 YYDKDF come from the germline V gene (reference sequence). Germline trimming cut 1 base from V and 2 bases from J; bases unmatched to any gene: 4. CDR3 coding DNA: TGTGCCACCAGCAGAGGGGGGGACAGGGGTCAAGAGACCCAGTACTTC. It translates to CATSRGGDRGQETQYF.

J is TRBJ2-3 and V is TRBV2, with D perhaps matching TRBD2 (6 bases). Germline CDR1 SNHLY, CDR2 FYNNEI. CDR3 length equals 15 residues. The ends were cut back, 4 bases at V and 2 bases at J, with 13 bases in the middle. The CDR3: CASSVRGSHTDTQYF. For the CDR3, the DNA is TGTGCCAGCAGTGTACGGGGGTCCCACACAGATACGCAGTATTTT.

The V gene is TRBV2, the J gene TRBJ2-7; 8 bases fit TRBD1. CDR1 and CDR2 (germline): SNHLY, FYNNEI. V was clipped by 6 bases and J by 2 bases; unmatched bases: 9. The CDR3 contains 15 residues. The CDR3 sequence: CASRYDRGVPYEQYF. DNA for the CDR3: TGTGCCAGCAGATACGACAGGGGCGTCCCCTACGAGCAGTACTTC.

The chain is built from TRBV4-1 and TRBJ1-5; D remains ambiguous. The CDR3 has 16 residues. Germline V gives CDR1 MGHRA, CDR2 YSYEKL. V lost 5 bases to trimming and J lost 3 bases, with 17 bases between them. CDR3 coding DNA: TGCGCCAGCAGCTCACAAACGGGAAGGTACAATCAGCCCCAGCATTTT. This codes for CASSSQTGRYNQPQHF.